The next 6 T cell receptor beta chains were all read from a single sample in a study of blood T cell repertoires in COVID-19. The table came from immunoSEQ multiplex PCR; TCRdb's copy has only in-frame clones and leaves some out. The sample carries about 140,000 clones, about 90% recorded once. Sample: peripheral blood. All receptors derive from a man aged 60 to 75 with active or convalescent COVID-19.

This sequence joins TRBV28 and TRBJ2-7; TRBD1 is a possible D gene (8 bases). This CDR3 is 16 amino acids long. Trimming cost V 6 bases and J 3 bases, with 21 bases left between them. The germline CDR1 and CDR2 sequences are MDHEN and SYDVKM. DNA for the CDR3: TGTGCCAGCAGAACCCCAGGGGGCGGGGGCCACTACGAGCAGTACTTC. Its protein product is CASRTPGGGGHYEQYF. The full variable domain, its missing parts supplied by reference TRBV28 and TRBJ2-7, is DVKVTQSSRYLVKRTGEKVFLECVQDMDHENMFWYRQDPGLGLRLIYFSYDVKMKEKGDIPEGYSVSREKKERFSLILESASTNQTSMYLCASRTPGGGGHYEQYFGPGTRLTVT.

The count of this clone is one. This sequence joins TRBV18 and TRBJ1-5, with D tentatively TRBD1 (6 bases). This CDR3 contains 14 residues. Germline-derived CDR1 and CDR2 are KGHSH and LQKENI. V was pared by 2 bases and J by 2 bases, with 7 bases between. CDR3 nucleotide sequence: TGTGCCAGCTCACCAGGGGGCGGCAATCAGCCCCAGCATTTT. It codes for CASSPGGGNQPQHF.

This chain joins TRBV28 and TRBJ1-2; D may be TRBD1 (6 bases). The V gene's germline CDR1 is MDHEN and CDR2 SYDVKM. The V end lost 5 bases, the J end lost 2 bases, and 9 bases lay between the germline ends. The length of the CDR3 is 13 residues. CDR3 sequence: CASSPTGNYGYTF. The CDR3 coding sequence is TGTGCCAGCAGTCCCACAGGGAACTATGGCTACACCTTC.

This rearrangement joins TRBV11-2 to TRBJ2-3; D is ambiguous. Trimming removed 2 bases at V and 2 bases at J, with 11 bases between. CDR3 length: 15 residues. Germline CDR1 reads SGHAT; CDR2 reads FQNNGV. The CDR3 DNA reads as TGTGCCAGCAGCTTAAGGCCTAGTCCCACAGATACGCAGTATTTT. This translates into CASSLRPSPTDTQYF.

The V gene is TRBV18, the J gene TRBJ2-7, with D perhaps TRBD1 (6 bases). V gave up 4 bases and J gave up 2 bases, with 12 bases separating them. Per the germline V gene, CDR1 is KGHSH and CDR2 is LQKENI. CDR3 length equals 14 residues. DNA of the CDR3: TGTGCCAGCTCACACCGGGACAAGCCCTACGAGCAGTACTTC. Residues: CASSHRDKPYEQYF. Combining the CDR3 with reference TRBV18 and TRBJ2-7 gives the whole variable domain NAGVMQNPRHLVRRRGQEARLRCSPMKGHSHVYWYRQLPEEGLKFMVYLQKENIIDESGMPKERFSAEFPKEGPSILRIQQVVRGDSAAYFCASSHRDKPYEQYFGPGTRLTVT.

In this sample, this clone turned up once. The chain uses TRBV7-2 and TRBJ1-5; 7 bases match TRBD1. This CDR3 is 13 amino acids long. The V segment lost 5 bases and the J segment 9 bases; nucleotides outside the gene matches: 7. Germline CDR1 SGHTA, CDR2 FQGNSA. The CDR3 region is CASSIQGNGPQHF. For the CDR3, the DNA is TGTGCCAGCAGCATACAGGGGAACGGGCCCCAGCATTTT.